The clone carrying this TCR beta chain was observed a handful of times. These data are taken from a study of early T cells in non-severe SARS-CoV-2 infection. TCRdb used MiXCR to reprocess the 5' RACE reads, holding one entry per CDR3 protein. The sample lists some 80,000 distinct CDR3 sequences; around 12% were seen once. Germline assignment: CDR1 SQVTM and CDR2 ANQGSEA. The CDR3 covers 12 residues. Trimming removed 4 bases from V and 2 bases from J, with 6 bases in between. The V gene is TRBV29-1, the J gene TRBJ1-5; D remains unclear. The source is an adult who was a healthcare worker with PCR-confirmed SARS-CoV-2 infection or an uninfected control (not recorded which). The donor label of this sample is uncertain. The sequences come from whole blood, collected at baseline. The DNA for the CDR3 is TGCAGCGTTGTAGAGGGCAATCAGCCCCAGCATTTT. Amino acid sequence: CSVVEGNQPQHF.